This T cell receptor (beta chain) appears in the sequencing data of a study of shared clonotypes between healthy human individuals. In germline, CDR1 is SGHTA, CDR2 FQGNSA. This CDR3 comprises 18 residues. Trimming shortened V by 3 bases and J by 0 bases, and 20 bases separated the two germline ends. Produced via immunoSEQ multiplex PCR; TCRdb's table is partial and in-frame only. The data hold about 2.1 million clones, with roughly 95% observed a single time. Naive CD8 cells were CD45RO-negative, positively selected for CCR7, excluding terminally differentiated effector memory CD45RA+ cells. What was sequenced was naive CD8+ T cells from PBMCs. This TCR derives from a man aged 18-30 years in good health. Some clones in this sample may be carry-over from other donors' samples. The V and J genes are TRBV7-2 and TRBJ1-2, with D tentatively TRBD1 (5 bases). The CDR3 nucleotides are TGTGCCAGCAGCTTGATACGGGACTTCCCCTTAGCTAACTATGGCTACACCTTC. It yields the protein CASSLIRDFPLANYGYTF. The whole variable domain, filled in from reference TRBV7-2 and TRBJ1-2, reads GAGVSQSPSNKVTEKGKDVELRCDPISGHTALYWYRQSLGQGLEFLIYFQGNSAPDKSGLPSDRFSAERTGGSVSTLTIQRTQQEDSAVYLCASSLIRDFPLANYGYTFGSGTRLTVV.